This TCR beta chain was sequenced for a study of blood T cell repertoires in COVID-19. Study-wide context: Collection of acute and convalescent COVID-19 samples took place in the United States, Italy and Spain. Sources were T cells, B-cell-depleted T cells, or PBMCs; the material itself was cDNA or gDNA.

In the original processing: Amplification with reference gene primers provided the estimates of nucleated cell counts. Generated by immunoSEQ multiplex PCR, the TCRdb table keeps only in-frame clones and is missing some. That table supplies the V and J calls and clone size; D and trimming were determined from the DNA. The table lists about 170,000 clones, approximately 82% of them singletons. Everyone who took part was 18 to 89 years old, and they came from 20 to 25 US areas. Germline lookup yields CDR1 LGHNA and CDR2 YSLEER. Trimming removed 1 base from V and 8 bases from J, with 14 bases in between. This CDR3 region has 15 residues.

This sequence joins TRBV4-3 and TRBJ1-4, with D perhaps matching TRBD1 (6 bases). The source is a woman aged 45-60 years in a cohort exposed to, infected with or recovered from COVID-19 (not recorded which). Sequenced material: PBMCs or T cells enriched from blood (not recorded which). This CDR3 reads CASSQGTGKYEKLFF. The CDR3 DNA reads TGCGCCAGCAGCCAAGGTACAGGGAAATACGAAAAACTGTTTTTT.